This T cell receptor (beta chain) was recorded in a study of shared clonotypes between healthy human individuals. The authors' processing: ImmunoSEQ yielded junction-only sequences lacking quality scores, so filtering differed. Here immunoSEQ multiplex PCR was the method, and the copy in TCRdb shows in-frame clones only, minus some. For V, J and clone size, that table is used; D and trimming come from the DNA. The sample lists approximately 1,000,000 clones; about 72% were seen once. There were no recent acute infections or vaccinations among the donors, who were healthy HIV-negative adults. Specimen: memory CD4+ T cells from PBMCs. The subset here: CD45RA-negative fraction. The receptor's source is a man younger than 35 in good health. Some clones in this sample may be carry-over from other donors' samples.

The CDR3 loop reads CASSPSGWGNQPQHF. CDR3 in DNA: TGTGCCAGCAGTCCCTCCGGGTGGGGGAATCAGCCCCAGCATTTT. The genes are TRBV28 and TRBJ1-5, with D perhaps TRBD1 (5 bases). From germline, CDR1 is MDHEN and CDR2 SYDVKM. V lost 5 bases, J lost 4 bases, and 15 bases lay in between. The CDR3 sequence is 15 residues long.